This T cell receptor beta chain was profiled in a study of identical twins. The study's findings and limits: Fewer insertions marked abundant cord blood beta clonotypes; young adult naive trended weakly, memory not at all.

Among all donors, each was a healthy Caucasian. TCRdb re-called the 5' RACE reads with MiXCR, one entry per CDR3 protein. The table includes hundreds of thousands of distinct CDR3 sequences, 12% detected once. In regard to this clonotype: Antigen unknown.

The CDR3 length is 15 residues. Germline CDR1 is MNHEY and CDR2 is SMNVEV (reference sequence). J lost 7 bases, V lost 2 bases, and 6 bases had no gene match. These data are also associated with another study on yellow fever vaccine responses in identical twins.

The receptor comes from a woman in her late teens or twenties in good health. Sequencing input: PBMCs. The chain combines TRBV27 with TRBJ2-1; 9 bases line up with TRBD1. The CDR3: CASSLVGTGRNEQFF. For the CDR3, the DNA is TGTGCCAGCAGTTTAGTGGGGACAGGGAGAAATGAGCAGTTCTTC.